The rows below give T cell receptor beta chains drawn from one sample of a study of patients and donors after allogeneic stem cell transplantation. TCRdb reanalysed the RT-PCR reads using MiXCR and keeps one entry per CDR3 protein. The sample carries about 960,000 distinct CDR3 sequences, approximately 19% recorded once. The sample consisted of blood, either unsorted or a sorted T cell fraction (not recorded which). Source of these receptors: a human donor who was either an allogeneic HSCT recipient or a stem cell or donor lymphocyte infusion donor (not recorded which). It is not recorded whose cells these are; they may come from a transplant donor. Both conserved end residues are part of each CDR3. The D gene is left open where the match is weak. Clone size is stated in some rows and not others, as once, few, many or a class when expanded.

>few|TRBJ1-1|TRBD1|TRBV12-3/TRBV12-4
TGTGCCAGCATTCTGACAGGGGCCGGAACTGAAGCTTTCTTT
CASILTGAGTEAFF
>.|TRBJ2-2|TRBD2|TRBV11-2
TGTGCCAGCAGCTTGAGCGGGAGGCCCGACGGGGAGCTGTTTTTT
CASSLSGRPDGELFF
>few|TRBJ2-3|TRBD1|TRBV7-2
TGTGCCAGCAGCTTAGTGGGGGTAGGGGGCGGGGATACGCAGTATTTT
CASSLVGVGGGDTQYF
>.|TRBJ2-7|.|TRBV12-5
TGTGCTAGTGGTTTGATCAGGTCTTACGAGCAGTACTTC
CASGLIRSYEQYF
>.|TRBJ2-7|TRBD2|TRBV3-1
TGTGCCAGCAGCCACCTGGGGGGGTCCTACGAGCAGTACTTC
CASSHLGGSYEQYF
>many|TRBJ1-1|TRBD1|TRBV20-1
TGCAGTGGAGCCTCTACAGGGGGCGCGCGGATTTCTGAAGCTTTCTTT
CSGASTGGARISEAFF
>.|TRBJ2-3|TRBD1|TRBV7-2
TGTGCCAGCGAGGGACAGAGCACAGATACGCAGTATTTT
CASEGQSTDTQYF
>many|TRBJ1-4|.|TRBV12-3/TRBV12-4
TGTGCCAGCACCCTAACAGGGTCTAATGAAAAACTGTTTTTT
CASTLTGSNEKLFF
>.|TRBJ2-7|.|TRBV11-2
TGTGCCAGCAGCTTATTTAGCGGCTCCTACGAGCAGTACTTC
CASSLFSGSYEQYF
>few|TRBJ2-7|TRBD1|TRBV10-3
TGTGCCATCAGTGGATCCCGGACCTTGACAGGGTCTCACTACGAGCAGTACTTC
CAISGSRTLTGSHYEQYF
>.|TRBJ1-1|.|TRBV7-8
TGTGCCAGCACCCCCTGGGAAATAAAGCTGATTCGGCACACTGAAGCTTTCTTT
CASTPWEIKLIRHTEAFF
>many|TRBJ1-1|.|TRBV5-1
TGCGCCAGCAGCTCTGACAGCAGAAGGAACACTGAAGCTTTCTTT
CASSSDSRRNTEAFF
>.|TRBJ1-4|.|TRBV19
TGTGCCAGTAGTAATCGATACGCTCGACTGTTTTTT
CASSNRYARLFF
>few|TRBJ2-7|.|TRBV12-3/TRBV12-4
TGTGCCAGCAGTTTAAGCTGGCGAGAGAACGAGCAGTACTTC
CASSLSWRENEQYF
>.|TRBJ2-1|.|TRBV7-2
TGTGCCAGCAGCTTATTTACCGCCGGGGGCTCCTACAATGAGCAGTTCTTC
CASSLFTAGGSYNEQFF
>.|TRBJ2-3|.|TRBV5-1
TGCGCCAGCTTGGTTGATCCTAGCACAGATACGCAGTATTTT
CASLVDPSTDTQYF
>many|TRBJ2-3|TRBD2|TRBV5-1
TGTGCCAGCAGCTTGACTAGCGGGAGCACAGATACGCAGTATTTT
CASSLTSGSTDTQYF